A single sample is the source of the 32 T cell receptor beta chains below, sequenced in a study of blood T cell repertoires in COVID-19. TCRdb keeps only in-frame clones here, not all; method: immunoSEQ multiplex PCR. The sample yields some 250,000 clones, roughly nine tenths seen once. Sequenced material: peripheral blood. The receptors here all came from a woman in her twenties or thirties with COVID-19, enrolled during active disease.

The chain is built from TRBV20-1 and TRBJ1-5; weak D call: TRBD1 (5 bases). The V end lost 6 bases, the J end lost 0 bases, and 18 bases lay between the germline ends. This CDR3 is 16 amino acids long. CDR1 and CDR2 from the germline V gene are DFQATT and SNEGSKA (reference sequence). CDR3 nucleotide sequence: TGCAGTGCAAGTGCGGGAGGACAACCTAGCAATCAGCCCCAGCATTTT. Translation gives CSASAGGQPSNQPQHF.

The chain links TRBV21-1 to TRBJ2-4; no DNA check was done on the table's D call, TRBD2. TRBV21-1 is a listed pseudogene. The CDR3 is made up of 19 amino acids. The DNA for the CDR3 is TGTGCCAGCAGCGCCGTCCAGGCCGGGACTAGCGGGGGGGCAAACATTCAGTACTTC. The encoded protein is CASSAVQAGTSGGANIQYF.

The V and J genes are TRBV5-4 and TRBJ1-3; D uncertain. Per the germline V gene, CDR1 is SGHNT and CDR2 is YYREEE (reference sequence). The germline V and J ends were trimmed by 0 bases and 0 bases, with 10 bases remaining between them. CDR3 length equals 16 residues. This CDR3 reads CASSLGGPFSGNTIYF. The CDR3 DNA is TGTGCCAGCAGCTTGGGAGGGCCCTTCTCTGGAAACACCATATATTTT. Using reference TRBV5-4 and TRBJ1-3 for the parts outside the CDR3, the full variable domain is ETGVTQSPTHLIKTRGQQVTLRCSSQSGHNTVSWYQQALGQGPQFIFQYYREEENGRGNFPPRFSGLQFPNYSSELNVNALELDDSALYLCASSLGGPFSGNTIYFGEGSWLTVV.

Only one count was recorded for this clone. The V call is TRBV6-5, the J call TRBJ2-7; 8 positions agree with TRBD2. From germline, CDR1 is MNHEY and CDR2 SVGAGI. The CDR3 is 16 amino acids. The trim removed 3 bases at V and 2 bases at J, leaving 9 bases unmatched. The CDR3 sequence: CASSYSIGTRAYEQYF. Here the CDR3 DNA reads TGTGCCAGCAGTTATTCCATTGGGACTAGAGCCTACGAGCAGTACTTC.

The chain recombines TRBV10-3 with TRBJ1-6; tentatively, D is TRBD1 (6 bases). Germline loops: CDR1 ENHRY, CDR2 SYGVKD. The V end was cut by 0 bases, the J end by 7 bases, with 16 bases between. The CDR3 loop spans 17 amino acids. CDR3 DNA: TGTGCCATCAGTGAGTCGGCAGGGGATTTTCTAAATTCACCCCTCCACTTT. Its protein product is CAISESAGDFLNSPLHF.

About this clone: Other DNA sequences of this sample code for an identical CDR3. The V and J genes are TRBV5-1 and TRBJ2-1; D is undetermined. Germline V gene lookup returns CDR1 SGHRS and CDR2 YFSETQ. The CDR3 contains 14 residues. V was trimmed by 2 bases and J by 1 base, leaving 7 bases between them. The DNA of the CDR3 is TGCGCCAGCAGCTTAGAGTCTTCCTACAATGAGCAGTTCTTC. Protein: CASSLESSYNEQFF.

The chain is built from TRBV3-1 (or the pseudogene TRBV3-2) and TRBJ1-4; the match to TRBD1 covers 7 bases. The J segment lost 8 bases and the V segment lost 5 bases, leaving 2 bases of the junction unmatched. CDR1 and CDR2 (germline): LGHDT, YNNKEL (reference sequence). The CDR3 totals 12 residues. CDR3 amino acids: CASSLDREKLFF. As DNA, the CDR3 is TGTGCCAGCAGCTTGGACAGGGAAAAACTGTTTTTT.

V is TRBV10-3 and J is TRBJ2-1, with a tentative D call TRBD1 (5 bases). Trimming left V 2 bases short and J 8 bases short, with 10 bases between. The CDR3 has 13 residues. Germline V CDR1 and CDR2: ENHRY, SYGVKD. CDR3 loop: CAISEGRDDEQFF. The CDR3 DNA reads TGTGCCATCAGTGAGGGCAGGGATGATGAGCAGTTCTTC.

This clone was counted once. The chain employs TRBV7-8 and TRBJ2-1; maybe TRBD2 (6 bases). This CDR3 comprises 17 residues. Germline-derived CDR1 and CDR2 are SGHVS and FQNEAQ. V lost 3 bases and J 0 bases, leaving 15 bases between the germline ends. The CDR3 here is CASSFRDPGSSYNEQFF. For the CDR3, the DNA is TGTGCCAGCAGCTTCCGGGACCCCGGGAGCTCCTACAATGAGCAGTTCTTC.

This clone has only a few counts. The genes are TRBV5-1 and TRBJ1-1; a weak D match, TRBD1 (6 bases). The CDR3 has 14 residues. V shed 2 bases and J shed 4 bases, with 12 bases lying between them. The germline V gene has CDR1 SGHRS and CDR2 YFSETQ. The CDR3 spells CASSFLTGPTEAFF. CDR3 nucleotides: TGCGCCAGCAGCTTCCTAACAGGGCCCACTGAAGCTTTCTTT.

This sequence joins TRBV7-9 and TRBJ2-2; 7 bases are shared with TRBD2. The J segment lost 2 bases and the V segment lost 7 bases, leaving 10 bases of the junction unmatched. This CDR3 has 16 residues. CDR1 is SEHNR and CDR2 is FQNEAQ in the germline V gene (reference sequence). The CDR3 DNA reads TGTGCCAGCAAGACAAGCGGGGTACCCAACACCGGGGAGCTGTTTTTT. Protein sequence: CASKTSGVPNTGELFF.

The chain uses TRBV28 and TRBJ2-7; a weak D match, TRBD1 (7 bases). Germline assignment: CDR1 MDHEN and CDR2 SYDVKM. The CDR3 length is 14 residues. V lost 6 bases and J 6 bases, leaving 18 bases between the germline ends. The DNA of the CDR3 is TGTGCCAGCAGGACTTCAGGGGGGATCGGCGAGCAGTACTTC. Protein sequence: CASRTSGGIGEQYF.

The chain joins TRBV20-1 to TRBJ1-3; 8 bases fit TRBD1. CDR3 size: 14 residues. CDR1 and CDR2 from the germline V gene are DFQATT and SNEGSKA (reference sequence). Unmatched junction bases numbered 7, after V lost 5 bases and J lost 4 bases. The CDR3 DNA is TGCAGTGCTCGTGACAGGGGAAGGGGAAACACCATATATTTT. Translation: CSARDRGRGNTIYF.

The chain joins TRBV19 to TRBJ1-2; D unclear. The CDR3 covers 14 residues. Germline V gene sequence: CDR1 LNHDA, CDR2 SQIVND (reference sequence). V shed 6 bases and J shed 4 bases, with 15 bases lying between them. DNA of the CDR3: TGTGCCAGTAGGGCCTCCTCCGGGGTCTATGGCTACACCTTC. Translating gives CASRASSGVYGYTF.

The chain couples TRBV7-9 to TRBJ1-1; D gene ambiguous. Trimming left V 1 base short and J 8 bases short, with 11 bases between. The CDR3 loop spans 13 amino acids. Germline CDR1 SEHNR, CDR2 FQNEAQ (reference sequence). The CDR3 coding sequence is TGTGCCAGCAGCTTAGTAGAGGCAGTCGAAGCTTTCTTT. Its protein product is CASSLVEAVEAFF.

The gene calls are TRBV6-5 and TRBJ2-7; 7 bases match TRBD2. Looked up from germline, CDR1 is MNHEY and CDR2 is SVGAGI. V shed 10 bases and J 5 bases; nucleotides not matched to a gene: 5. The CDR3 covers 11 residues. CDR3 amino acids: CATGEGNEQYF. The CDR3 DNA follows: TGTGCCACCGGGGAGGGGAACGAGCAGTACTTC.

The V and J genes are TRBV7-2 and TRBJ1-3; TRBD1 agrees at 8 bases. Per germline, CDR1 SGHTA and CDR2 FQGNSA. J lost 4 bases, V lost 5 bases, and 4 bases had no gene match. The CDR3 extends over 14 amino acids. The CDR3 protein is CASSAQGGGNTIYF. The CDR3 coding sequence is TGTGCCAGCAGCGCACAGGGGGGAGGAAACACCATATATTTT.

The chain combines TRBV7-2 with TRBJ1-4; D is possibly TRBD1 (5 bases). Germline lookup yields CDR1 SGHTA and CDR2 FQGNSA. The V gene lost 5 bases and the J gene lost 6 bases, with 13 bases spanning the gap. The length of the CDR3 is 14 residues. The CDR3 protein is CASSRWGLDEKLFF. The CDR3 DNA reads TGTGCCAGCAGCCGTTGGGGACTCGATGAAAAACTGTTTTTT.

V gene TRBV28 combines with J gene TRBJ2-3; D not resolved. Germline lookup yields CDR1 MDHEN and CDR2 SYDVKM. The CDR3 has 14 amino acids. V lost 4 bases to trimming and J lost 0 bases, with 8 bases between them. In nucleotides, the CDR3 is TGTGCCAGCAGTTCCGGGTGGAGCACAGATACGCAGTATTTT. Amino acids: CASSSGWSTDTQYF.

This clone was counted between two and nine times. The chain couples TRBV25-1 to TRBJ2-7; 9 bases fit TRBD1. Per germline, CDR1 MGHDK and CDR2 SYGVNS. Trimming took 5 bases from V and 3 from J; bases not matched to a gene: 5. The CDR3 totals 14 residues. In DNA form, the CDR3 reads TGTGCCAGCAGTCCCCGGGACAGGGTCTACGAGCAGTACTTC. It yields the protein CASSPRDRVYEQYF.

This chain connects TRBV18 to TRBJ2-1; D uncertain. The germline CDR1 and CDR2 sequences are KGHSH and LQKENI. With 5 bases removed from V and 3 bases from J, the gap between germline ends came to 14 bases. CDR3 length: 15 amino acids. The CDR3 protein is CASSSKDNYYNEQFF. The CDR3 nucleotides read TGTGCCAGCTCATCAAAAGACAATTACTACAATGAGCAGTTCTTC.

This clone appeared many times. V and J are TRBV6-6 and TRBJ1-4; unclear D gene. The CDR3 is 16 amino acids. Germline V CDR1 and CDR2: MNHNY, SVGAGI (reference sequence). The V and J ends lost 6 bases and 3 bases respectively, with 17 bases between them. CDR3: CASSRHPPAANEKLFF. The CDR3 DNA is TGTGCCAGCAGCCGACACCCGCCGGCGGCTAATGAAAAACTGTTTTTT.

The chain links TRBV4-1 to TRBJ2-3; 8 bases agree with TRBD2. Unmatched junction bases numbered 4, after V lost 2 bases and J lost 0 bases. The CDR3 is made up of 16 amino acids. Germline assignment: CDR1 MGHRA and CDR2 YSYEKL. In DNA, the CDR3 is TGCGCCAGCAGCCAATTTACGGGGGGGAGCACAGATACGCAGTATTTT. Translation: CASSQFTGGSTDTQYF.

The genes are TRBV5-5 and TRBJ1-2; D may be TRBD1 (5 bases). Trimming stripped 4 bases from V and 14 bases from J, with 24 bases between. Germline values: CDR1 SGHKS, CDR2 YYEKEE (reference sequence). There are 14 residues in the CDR3. This CDR3 is CASSPALGQPGGTF. In DNA form, the CDR3 reads TGTGCCAGCAGCCCAGCCCTAGGGCAACCTGGGGGGACCTTC.

The J gene is TRBJ2-1, the V gene TRBV21-1; the table's D call TRBD2 went unverified against the DNA. TRBV21-1 is a known pseudogene. The CDR3 has 18 amino acids. CDR3 loop: CASSKWSRFRPSANEQFF. The CDR3 DNA is TGTGCCAGCAGCAAATGGAGTAGGTTCCGTCCTTCGGCCAATGAGCAGTTCTTC.

This clone was counted only a few times. The J gene is TRBJ2-1, the V gene TRBV7-8, with 14 bases fitting TRBD2. After removal of 4 bases from V and 8 bases from J, the junction contained 7 bases not matched to a gene. Per germline, CDR1 SGHVS and CDR2 FQNEAQ. This CDR3 region has 16 residues. CDR3 nucleotides: TGTGCCAGCAGCTCTAGACTAGCGGGGGGGGAGGATGAGCAGTTCTTC. This gives the protein CASSSRLAGGEDEQFF.

This chain uses TRBV29-1 with TRBJ2-7; perhaps TRBD2 as D (5 bases). This CDR3 is built from 12 residues. From germline, CDR1 is SQVTM and CDR2 ANQGSEA. V dropped 6 bases and J dropped 3 bases, with 12 bases sitting between them. In DNA, the CDR3 is TGCAGCGTCATGAAGGCGGGCTACGAGCAGTACTTC. It codes for CSVMKAGYEQYF.

This clone was detected once. This chain links TRBV27 with TRBJ1-1, with D perhaps matching TRBD1 (6 bases). The CDR3 is 18 residues long. Per germline, CDR1 MNHEY and CDR2 SMNVEV (reference sequence). With 2 bases removed from V and 1 base from J, the gap between germline ends came to 20 bases. The DNA of the CDR3 is TGTGCCAGCAGTTTAGGGGGGGCTCCGATCTCCCCGAACACTGAAGCTTTCTTT. Protein: CASSLGGAPISPNTEAFF.

The chain employs TRBV7-8 and TRBJ1-3; D unclear. The CDR3 loop spans 18 amino acids. Trimming pared 5 bases from V and 0 bases from J, leaving 20 bases between. Germline CDR1 and CDR2: SGHVS and FQNEAQ. As DNA, the CDR3 is TGTGCCAGCAGCCTAGGGTCCGCAGGCCCCCTCTCTGGAAACACCATATATTTT. Protein product: CASSLGSAGPLSGNTIYF.

The CDR3 DNA is TGTGCCAGCAGTTACTCGCCGGGACACCTTAACGAGCAGTACTTC. Protein product: CASSYSPGHLNEQYF. V gene TRBV6-5 combines with J gene TRBJ2-7, with D possibly being TRBD1 (6 bases). The germline CDR1 and CDR2 sequences are MNHEY and SVGAGI. Trimming took 0 bases from V and 5 from J, leaving 14 bases between them. This CDR3 contains 15 residues.

This chain links TRBV27 with TRBJ2-7, with 10 bases identical to TRBD1. Germline trimming cut 7 bases from V and 9 bases from J; bases unmatched to any gene: 6. CDR3 length: 12 residues. Germline V gives CDR1 MNHEY, CDR2 SMNVEV (reference sequence). The CDR3 reads CASKTGGGGQYF. CDR3 sequence (DNA): TGTGCCAGCAAGACAGGGGGCGGTGGGCAGTACTTC.

This chain joins TRBV4-2 and TRBJ1-5; 8 positions match TRBD1. The CDR3 loop spans 16 amino acids. CDR1 and CDR2 from the germline V gene are LGHNA and YNFKEQ. The trim removed 0 bases at V and 7 bases at J, leaving 8 bases unmatched. This CDR3 is CASSQDEGQAWQPQHF. CDR3 in DNA: TGTGCCAGCAGCCAAGATGAGGGACAGGCGTGGCAGCCCCAGCATTTT.